The present T cell receptor (beta chain) was sequenced within a study of CD8+CD57+ T cells in acquired aplastic anemia. Study-level background: Quantities of DNA derived from sorted CD4+ and CD8+ cells averaged 3.2 ug. Healthy donor CD4+ samples were sequenced to a depth that averaged approximately 10 million reads. The study, taken as a whole, reports: Patients and controls shared just under 30 CD8+ CDR3 sequences. CD8+ Simpson's diversity did not differ significantly between patients and controls.

Comments on this clonotype: The antigen is not known.

CDR3 and TCR beta VDJ profiling relied on genomic DNA as the template. TCRdb reprocessed the reads with MiXCR, giving one entry per CDR3 protein. The sample lists about 81,000 distinct CDR3 sequences, roughly half occurring once. This CDR3 is 17 amino acids long. Trimming took off 0 bases at V and 2 bases at J, with 17 bases between the two ends. The germline CDR1 and CDR2 sequences are MNHEY and SMNVEV (reference sequence). This sequence joins TRBV27 and TRBJ2-7; tentative D call: TRBD1 (5 bases). The sequence came from a human donor in good health, serving as a control. Sequencing was carried out using sorted CD4+, CD8+, or CD8+CD57+ T cells (not recorded which) from PBMCs. CDR3 sequence reads: CASSLSGQSVRTYEQYF. The CDR3 DNA follows: TGTGCCAGCAGTTTATCAGGACAAAGCGTAAGAACCTACGAGCAGTACTTC.